Listed below are T cell receptor beta chains from one sample, sequenced in a study of early T cells in non-severe SARS-CoV-2 infection. TCRdb analysed the 5' RACE reads with MiXCR anew, one entry per CDR3 protein. This sample has roughly 60,000 distinct CDR3 sequences; 5.6% occur once, and the top ten carry roughly 7.1%. Sequencing was done on a sample of whole blood. The receptors come from an adult who was a healthcare worker with PCR-confirmed SARS-CoV-2 infection or an uninfected control (not recorded which). The CDR3 runs from the conserved cysteine through the conserved F or W. A D gene is named only where the DNA matches it firmly. Rows may omit the clone size; those that give it use once, few, many or a size class.

v_gene,j_gene,d_gene,abundance,CDR3nt,CDR3aa
TRBV12-3/TRBV12-4,TRBJ2-2,TRBD2,many,TGTGCCAGCAAGGCGGGGCTAGCGGGATCCGGGGAGCTGTTTTTT,CASKAGLAGSGELFF
TRBV20-1,TRBJ1-4,-,-,TGCAGTGCTAGTGGTGGCGGAACTAATGAAAAACTGTTTTTT,CSASGGGTNEKLFF
TRBV19,TRBJ1-5,TRBD1,few,TGTGCCAGTAGATCGGGACAGGGAGGCCAGCATTTT,CASRSGQGGQHF
TRBV30,TRBJ1-2,-,many,TGTGCCTGGAGCCCCGGAGGACGGTATGGCTACACCTTC,CAWSPGGRYGYTF
TRBV7-8,TRBJ2-1,TRBD1,many,TGTGCCAGCAGACAGGCGGGACAGGGATCCTACAATGAGCAGTTCTTC,CASRQAGQGSYNEQFF
TRBV20-1,TRBJ1-5,-,many,TGCAGTGTCGGACGCCAGAGCAATCAGCCCCAGCATTTT,CSVGRQSNQPQHF
TRBV15,TRBJ1-2,-,many,TGTGCCACCAGCAGAGTGGGGCGAGAGTACACCTTC,CATSRVGREYTF
TRBV27,TRBJ2-7,-,-,TGTGCCAGCAGGATCTACGAGCAGTACTTC,CASRIYEQYF
TRBV27,TRBJ2-7,-,many,TGTGCCAGCAGTTCCATCGACATCTTATTAGGGTTTGTTTACTTC,CASSSIDILLGFVYF
TRBV12-3/TRBV12-4,TRBJ2-3,-,many,TGTGCCAGCAGTATAAGAGGGGGGGCGCGGACAGATACGCAGTATTTT,CASSIRGGARTDTQYF
TRBV20-1,TRBJ2-3,-,many,TGCAGTGCTCTCCGGGACGGTAGCACAGATACGCAGTATTTT,CSALRDGSTDTQYF
TRBV7-9,TRBJ1-2,-,many,TGTGCCAGCAGCCCGGGGGCGGCGGGCGGACGGTACACCTTC,CASSPGAAGGRYTF
TRBV19,TRBJ2-5,-,few,TGTGCCAGTAGTGCCTTCCGAGGGGAGACCCAGTACTTC,CASSAFRGETQYF
TRBV12-3/TRBV12-4,TRBJ2-1,-,many,TGTGCCAGCAGCCCCAAAGGGGCACGATCCTACAATGAGCAGTTCTTC,CASSPKGARSYNEQFF
TRBV7-9,TRBJ2-2,TRBD2,-,TGTGCCAGCGGGCGGGGGAAGAACACCGGGGAGCTGTTTTTT,CASGRGKNTGELFF
TRBV20-1,TRBJ2-1,TRBD2,-,TGCAGTGCAAGCTCCGGGACTAGCGGGAGGAGGAATGAGCAGTTCTTC,CSASSGTSGRRNEQFF
TRBV11-2,TRBJ2-2,-,many,TGTGCCAGCAGATCCCACAGGCCGAACACCGGGGAGCTGTTTTTT,CASRSHRPNTGELFF
TRBV27,TRBJ1-5,-,few,TGTGCCAGCAGTTTTTGGGGTTCCAATCAGCCCCAGCATTTT,CASSFWGSNQPQHF
TRBV27,TRBJ2-3,TRBD2,few,TGTGCCAGCAGTCCAGGACCCGGGACTAGAATCACAGATACGCAGTATTTT,CASSPGPGTRITDTQYF
TRBV3-1,TRBJ1-3,-,-,TGTGCCAGCAGTTACAAGACACACAACTCTGGAAACACCATATATTTT,CASSYKTHNSGNTIYF
TRBV12-3/TRBV12-4,TRBJ1-2,-,many,TGTGCCAGCAGTTTAATCCAGGATGTGTATGGCTACACCTTC,CASSLIQDVYGYTF
TRBV27,TRBJ2-5,-,many,TGTGCCAGCAGTTCGATCTTTGTGTCGACCCAGTACTTC,CASSSIFVSTQYF
TRBV6-2/TRBV6-3,TRBJ2-1,TRBD2,many,TGTGCCAGCGGGGACCGACTAGCTGGTGAGCAGTTCTTC,CASGDRLAGEQFF
TRBV5-6,TRBJ2-1,-,many,TGTGCCAGCAGCAACTTCTTTAGCGGTGAGCAGTTCTTC,CASSNFFSGEQFF
TRBV6-1,TRBJ1-4,-,many,TGTGCCAGTGGACTTCGCGGTGAAAAACTGTTTTTT,CASGLRGEKLFF